This T cell receptor beta chain emerged from a study of T-cell memory formation after mild COVID-19. Study in general: Among the donors, TCR clusters were largely specific to each donor.

This clonotype came up a few times. The antigen is undetermined. Barcoded TCR alpha and TCR beta cDNA libraries with UMIs came from 5'RACE using constant-segment primers. TCRdb reprocessed the 5' RACE reads via MiXCR and lists one record per CDR3 protein. Of some 440,000 distinct CDR3 sequences listed, 20% to 25% are singletons. The CDR3 sequence is 18 residues long. V was clipped by 4 bases and J by 0 bases, with 20 bases between them. Germline CDR1 reads SGHNT; CDR2 reads YYREEE (reference sequence). Study results and limitations: The CD4+ clones that contracted clustered mainly within CM and EM, and the CD8+ clones concentrated in EMRA. A second wave of clones peaked on day 37, and their SARS-CoV-2 specificity went unconfirmed.

The TCR comes from an adult woman who had mild COVID-19 (a few samples of this study predate the infection). Cell type and time point are not known. The genes are TRBV5-4 and TRBJ1-3, with D possibly matching TRBD1 (6 bases). Material: PBMCs or a T cell subset sorted from them (not recorded which). The CDR3 protein is CASSAGVQGATSGNTIYF. In DNA, the CDR3 is TGTGCCAGCAGCGCTGGCGTACAGGGAGCTACCTCTGGAAACACCATATATTTT.